The 9 T cell receptor beta chains below come from one sample, sequenced in a study of blood T cells in healthy people across ages. Alongside a J-beta primer mix, a sample-barcoded 5' primer served in a second PCR lasting about 7 to 12 cycles. Via MiXCR, TCRdb re-called the 5' RACE reads, giving one row per CDR3 protein. Found here are some 710,000 distinct CDR3 sequences, around 50% of them singletons; the top ten hold roughly 20%. The sequencing sample was made of blood. The origin of the receptors is a man older than 75 in good health.

J is TRBJ2-7 and V is TRBV20-1; D is perhaps TRBD1 or TRBD2 (6 bases each). Judging by the DNA end, TRBJ2-5 fits better; the J call may be wrong. Per the germline V gene, CDR1 is DFQATT and CDR2 is SNEGSKA (reference sequence). The CDR3 has 15 residues. The CDR3 reads CRTTNGGQPQETQYF. The CDR3 DNA reads as TGCAGAACTACCAACGGGGGACAACCACAAGAGACCCAGTACTTC.

The chain has TRBV7-3 and TRBJ2-1, with D perhaps TRBD2 (5 bases). Trimming left V 1 base short and J 5 bases short, with 6 bases between. Germline V gene sequence: CDR1 SGHTA, CDR2 FQGTGA. The CDR3 is 13 residues long. The CDR3 is CASSLIGDNEQFF. The CDR3 DNA is TGTGCCAGCAGCTTAATCGGGGACAATGAGCAGTTCTTC.

This clonotype has a single count. Germline is not matched at one junction end, which may reflect a read error. The chain has TRBV15 and TRBJ2-3; D could derive from TRBD1 or TRBD2 (5 bases each). There are 15 residues in the CDR3. Germline V gives CDR1 LNHNV, CDR2 YYDKDF (reference sequence). The CDR3 DNA sequence: TGTGCCACCAGCAGAAGGGGATCTAGCACAGATATGCAGTATTTT. Protein: CATSRRGSSTDMQYF.

A word on this clonotype: A junction end diverges from the germline sequence, so it may reflect a read error. This chain joins TRBV7-2 and TRBJ2-3; no clear D gene. The CDR3 has 13 residues. From germline, CDR1 is SGHTA and CDR2 FQGNSA. CDR3 sequence reads: CANSRPLTDTQYF. The CDR3 DNA follows: TGTGCCAACAGCCGACCACTTACAGATACGCAGTATTTT.

The chain joins TRBV2 to TRBJ2-5; 7 nucleotides agree with TRBD2. CDR1 is SNHLY, CDR2 FYNNEI, per germline. The V gene end was trimmed by 0 bases and the J gene end by 1 base; junction bases not matched to a gene: 5. This CDR3 contains 16 residues. The DNA of the CDR3 is TGTGCCAGCAGTGAAGCGCGAGGACTAGGCCAAGAGACCCAGTACTTC. Translation: CASSEARGLGQETQYF. Filled out from reference TRBV2 and TRBJ2-5, the complete variable domain reads EPEVTQTPSHQVTQMGQEVILRCVPISNHLYFYWYRQILGQKVEFLVSFYNNEISEKSEIFDDQFSVERPDGSNFTLKIRSTKLEDSAMYFCASSEARGLGQETQYFGPGTRLLVL.

This sequence joins TRBV7-2 and TRBJ2-1; TRBD2 might be the D (5 bases). V gave up 6 bases and J gave up 9 bases, with 12 bases separating them. The germline V gene has CDR1 SGHTA and CDR2 FQGNSA. The CDR3 extends over 12 amino acids. The CDR3 nucleotides are TGTGCCAGCAGACTAGTTCGGAGTGAGCAGTTCTTC. Its translation: CASRLVRSEQFF.

This clonotype has just a few counts. The chain employs TRBV24-1 and TRBJ2-7, with TRBD2 as a possible D gene (6 bases). The CDR3 totals 15 residues. Germline CDR1 KGHDR, CDR2 SFDVKD. V was clipped by 8 bases and J by 0 bases, with 16 bases between them. CDR3 bases: TGTGCCACCAACTGGCAGCAGGGACTCTCCTACGAGCAGTACTTC. This translates into CATNWQQGLSYEQYF.

The CDR3 reads CASSVHSGSSYNEQYF. CDR3 nucleotides: TGTGCCAGCAGCGTTCATAGCGGGAGCTCCTACAATGAGCAGTACTTC. V and J are TRBV11-2 and TRBJ2-1; TRBD2 agrees at 9 bases. The end of the DNA aligns better with TRBJ2-7, so the J call may be wrong. The germline V gene has CDR1 SGHAT and CDR2 FQNNGV. The CDR3 contains 16 residues.

The rearrangement links TRBV28 to TRBJ1-5; the match to TRBD1 covers 7 bases. CDR3 length: 15 residues. CDR1 is MDHEN and CDR2 is SYDVKM in the germline V gene. The V gene end was trimmed by 4 bases and the J gene end by 3 bases; junction bases not matched to a gene: 6. The CDR3 nucleotides are TGTGCCAGCAGTTCGGAGCAGGGGGTCAATCAGCCCCAGCATTTT. Its protein product is CASSSEQGVNQPQHF.